This entry concerns a single TCR beta chain. At one of its ends the junction is not consistent with the germline gene, which may arise from a read error. Germline V gene data show CDR1 as LGHNA and CDR2 as YSLEER. The CDR3 spans 15 residues. The sample is drawn from a study of blood T cells in healthy people across ages. Isolated PBMCs totaled at least 7 million in each sample. Sample-barcoded 5' priming and a J-beta primer mix drove a second PCR of roughly 6 to 12 cycles. A single record per CDR3 protein comes from TCRdb applying MiXCR to the 5' RACE reads. The sample records over 1,500,000 distinct CDR3 sequences, about 50% being singletons.

The source material was blood. The receptor was derived from a woman between 40 and 55 years old in good health. The rearrangement joins TRBV4-3 to TRBJ2-3, with 8 bases aligning to TRBD1. The CDR3 DNA follows: TGCGCCTGCAGCCAAGAAGACAGGGGAGCAGATACGCAGTATTTT. It yields the protein CACSQEDRGADTQYF.